Sequencing of this TCR beta chain was carried out in a study of shared clonotypes between healthy human individuals. Details on this clone: Its specificity is unknown.

Each cell subset's genomic DNA was divided evenly among several immunoSEQ plates. Only in-frame clones appear in the TCRdb table, and some are missing; sequencing was by immunoSEQ multiplex PCR. Of over 2,000,000 clones listed, 93% were seen once; the top ten hold about 1.6%. V was cut by 5 bases and J by 3 bases, with 11 bases left in between. Germline V gene lookup returns CDR1 PRHDT and CDR2 FYEKMQ (reference sequence). The CDR3 spans 13 residues. Naive CD8 cells comprised CD45RO-negative, CCR7-positively selected cells, excluding terminally differentiated effector memory CD45RA+ cells. Study conclusions and caveats: Non-shared clonotypes had lower generation probabilities than those shared by all four donors. Owing to a small donor count, the genetic and exposure-history diversity represented was limited.

Sequences were obtained from naive CD8+ T cells from PBMCs. The gene calls are TRBV13 and TRBJ2-7; no clear D gene. This TCR was sampled from a man between 18 and 29 years old in good health. Some clones in this sample may be carry-over from other donors' samples. The CDR3 DNA reads TGTGCCAGCAGCCCCAGTAATAACTACGAGCAGTACTTC. This translates into CASSPSNNYEQYF.